These T cell receptor beta chains were read from a single sample in a study of blood T cells in healthy people across ages. TCRdb re-called the 5' RACE reads with MiXCR, one entry per CDR3 protein. The sample records hundreds of thousands of distinct CDR3 sequences, about 55% being singletons. Material for sequencing was blood. The origin of the receptors is a man in his fifties or sixties in good health. CDR3s include the opening cysteine and the closing phenylalanine or tryptophan. The D gene is left open where the match is weak. Clone size is not always given. Where it is, it says once, few, many or a class for expanded clones.

v_gene	j_gene	abundance	d_gene	CDR3aa
TRBV6-2/TRBV6-3	TRBJ2-3	once	.	CASSYGTATQYF
TRBV28	TRBJ2-7	few	.	CASSLPASYEQYF
TRBV20-1	TRBJ2-3	.	.	CSARAGLGVADTQYF
TRBV12-3/TRBV12-4	TRBJ1-1	.	.	CASTLGGADTEAFF
TRBV12-3/TRBV12-4	TRBJ2-2	.	.	CASSPRGLTGELFF
TRBV9	TRBJ2-5	many	.	CASSVVGAGETQYF
TRBV20-1	TRBJ2-1	.	TRBD2	CSASGIRGLAVNEQFF
TRBV27	.	.	.	CASSPLAAPYDEQYF
TRBV29-1	TRBJ1-2	.	.	CSVEEPQLVRGYTF
TRBV5-5	TRBJ1-1	.	.	CASSLVDSQNTEAFF
TRBV20-1	TRBJ2-1	few	TRBD2	CSAQGTSGGQQFF
TRBV6-6	TRBJ1-4	few	.	CASSYVGVEKLFF
TRBV4-1	TRBJ2-7	many	TRBD2	CASSQNPSGTAYEQYF
TRBV7-6	TRBJ1-1	.	.	CASSKQGSEAFF
TRBV20-1	TRBJ2-7	.	TRBD2	CSAVTSGGEYEQYF
TRBV20-1	TRBJ2-3	.	TRBD2	CSARDPSGNTDTQYF
TRBV28	TRBJ1-5	.	.	CASSHRQQRGQPQHF
TRBV12-3/TRBV12-4	TRBJ2-4	.	.	CASSFDGTQNIQYF
TRBV29-1	TRBJ1-1	.	.	CSVEGRLGNTEAFF
TRBV7-9	TRBJ1-1	.	.	CASSPGMIAFF
TRBV30	TRBJ1-2	.	TRBD1	CAWSVGQGGRYGYTF
TRBV5-6	TRBJ2-2	.	TRBD1	CASSRDSRDTGELFF
TRBV10-3	TRBJ2-4	.	.	CAISESTQVFKNIQYF
TRBV20-1	TRBJ2-5	once	.	CSARAGGRQETQYF
TRBV2	TRBJ1-1	.	.	CASILDRPNTEAFF
TRBV6-6	TRBJ2-3	.	.	CATTSRGTDTQYF
TRBV29-1	.	.	.	CSGGQREYEQYF
TRBV7-2	TRBJ2-3	.	.	CASSLYTQYF
TRBV20-1	TRBJ2-1	once	TRBD1	CSARAGTVSYNEQFF
TRBV7-2	TRBJ2-6	.	.	CASSFMGSGANVLTF
TRBV11-2	TRBJ1-1	.	.	CASSPLQGLGEAFF
TRBV28	TRBJ2-7	.	.	CASSSKIDTSSYEQYF
TRBV5-1	TRBJ2-3	few	TRBD2	CASSTGLAEPQDTQYF
TRBV5-1	TRBJ1-2	.	TRBD1	CASSAGDRVDGYTF
TRBV7-2	TRBJ2-7	few	.	CASSRDPSYEQYF
TRBV28	TRBJ1-5	.	.	CATIDRGRVDQPQHF
TRBV12-3/TRBV12-4	TRBJ2-1	few	.	CASSMGPAGYNEQFF
TRBV20-1	TRBJ2-3	.	.	CSARPWGDTQYF
TRBV20-1	TRBJ2-3	.	TRBD2	CSASGGGALDTQYF
TRBV4-1	TRBJ1-2	.	.	CTSSQVDRYDGYTF
TRBV7-8	TRBJ2-1	.	.	CASSPRSSSYNEQFF
TRBV20-1	TRBJ2-5	.	.	CSAPAMGGLETQYF